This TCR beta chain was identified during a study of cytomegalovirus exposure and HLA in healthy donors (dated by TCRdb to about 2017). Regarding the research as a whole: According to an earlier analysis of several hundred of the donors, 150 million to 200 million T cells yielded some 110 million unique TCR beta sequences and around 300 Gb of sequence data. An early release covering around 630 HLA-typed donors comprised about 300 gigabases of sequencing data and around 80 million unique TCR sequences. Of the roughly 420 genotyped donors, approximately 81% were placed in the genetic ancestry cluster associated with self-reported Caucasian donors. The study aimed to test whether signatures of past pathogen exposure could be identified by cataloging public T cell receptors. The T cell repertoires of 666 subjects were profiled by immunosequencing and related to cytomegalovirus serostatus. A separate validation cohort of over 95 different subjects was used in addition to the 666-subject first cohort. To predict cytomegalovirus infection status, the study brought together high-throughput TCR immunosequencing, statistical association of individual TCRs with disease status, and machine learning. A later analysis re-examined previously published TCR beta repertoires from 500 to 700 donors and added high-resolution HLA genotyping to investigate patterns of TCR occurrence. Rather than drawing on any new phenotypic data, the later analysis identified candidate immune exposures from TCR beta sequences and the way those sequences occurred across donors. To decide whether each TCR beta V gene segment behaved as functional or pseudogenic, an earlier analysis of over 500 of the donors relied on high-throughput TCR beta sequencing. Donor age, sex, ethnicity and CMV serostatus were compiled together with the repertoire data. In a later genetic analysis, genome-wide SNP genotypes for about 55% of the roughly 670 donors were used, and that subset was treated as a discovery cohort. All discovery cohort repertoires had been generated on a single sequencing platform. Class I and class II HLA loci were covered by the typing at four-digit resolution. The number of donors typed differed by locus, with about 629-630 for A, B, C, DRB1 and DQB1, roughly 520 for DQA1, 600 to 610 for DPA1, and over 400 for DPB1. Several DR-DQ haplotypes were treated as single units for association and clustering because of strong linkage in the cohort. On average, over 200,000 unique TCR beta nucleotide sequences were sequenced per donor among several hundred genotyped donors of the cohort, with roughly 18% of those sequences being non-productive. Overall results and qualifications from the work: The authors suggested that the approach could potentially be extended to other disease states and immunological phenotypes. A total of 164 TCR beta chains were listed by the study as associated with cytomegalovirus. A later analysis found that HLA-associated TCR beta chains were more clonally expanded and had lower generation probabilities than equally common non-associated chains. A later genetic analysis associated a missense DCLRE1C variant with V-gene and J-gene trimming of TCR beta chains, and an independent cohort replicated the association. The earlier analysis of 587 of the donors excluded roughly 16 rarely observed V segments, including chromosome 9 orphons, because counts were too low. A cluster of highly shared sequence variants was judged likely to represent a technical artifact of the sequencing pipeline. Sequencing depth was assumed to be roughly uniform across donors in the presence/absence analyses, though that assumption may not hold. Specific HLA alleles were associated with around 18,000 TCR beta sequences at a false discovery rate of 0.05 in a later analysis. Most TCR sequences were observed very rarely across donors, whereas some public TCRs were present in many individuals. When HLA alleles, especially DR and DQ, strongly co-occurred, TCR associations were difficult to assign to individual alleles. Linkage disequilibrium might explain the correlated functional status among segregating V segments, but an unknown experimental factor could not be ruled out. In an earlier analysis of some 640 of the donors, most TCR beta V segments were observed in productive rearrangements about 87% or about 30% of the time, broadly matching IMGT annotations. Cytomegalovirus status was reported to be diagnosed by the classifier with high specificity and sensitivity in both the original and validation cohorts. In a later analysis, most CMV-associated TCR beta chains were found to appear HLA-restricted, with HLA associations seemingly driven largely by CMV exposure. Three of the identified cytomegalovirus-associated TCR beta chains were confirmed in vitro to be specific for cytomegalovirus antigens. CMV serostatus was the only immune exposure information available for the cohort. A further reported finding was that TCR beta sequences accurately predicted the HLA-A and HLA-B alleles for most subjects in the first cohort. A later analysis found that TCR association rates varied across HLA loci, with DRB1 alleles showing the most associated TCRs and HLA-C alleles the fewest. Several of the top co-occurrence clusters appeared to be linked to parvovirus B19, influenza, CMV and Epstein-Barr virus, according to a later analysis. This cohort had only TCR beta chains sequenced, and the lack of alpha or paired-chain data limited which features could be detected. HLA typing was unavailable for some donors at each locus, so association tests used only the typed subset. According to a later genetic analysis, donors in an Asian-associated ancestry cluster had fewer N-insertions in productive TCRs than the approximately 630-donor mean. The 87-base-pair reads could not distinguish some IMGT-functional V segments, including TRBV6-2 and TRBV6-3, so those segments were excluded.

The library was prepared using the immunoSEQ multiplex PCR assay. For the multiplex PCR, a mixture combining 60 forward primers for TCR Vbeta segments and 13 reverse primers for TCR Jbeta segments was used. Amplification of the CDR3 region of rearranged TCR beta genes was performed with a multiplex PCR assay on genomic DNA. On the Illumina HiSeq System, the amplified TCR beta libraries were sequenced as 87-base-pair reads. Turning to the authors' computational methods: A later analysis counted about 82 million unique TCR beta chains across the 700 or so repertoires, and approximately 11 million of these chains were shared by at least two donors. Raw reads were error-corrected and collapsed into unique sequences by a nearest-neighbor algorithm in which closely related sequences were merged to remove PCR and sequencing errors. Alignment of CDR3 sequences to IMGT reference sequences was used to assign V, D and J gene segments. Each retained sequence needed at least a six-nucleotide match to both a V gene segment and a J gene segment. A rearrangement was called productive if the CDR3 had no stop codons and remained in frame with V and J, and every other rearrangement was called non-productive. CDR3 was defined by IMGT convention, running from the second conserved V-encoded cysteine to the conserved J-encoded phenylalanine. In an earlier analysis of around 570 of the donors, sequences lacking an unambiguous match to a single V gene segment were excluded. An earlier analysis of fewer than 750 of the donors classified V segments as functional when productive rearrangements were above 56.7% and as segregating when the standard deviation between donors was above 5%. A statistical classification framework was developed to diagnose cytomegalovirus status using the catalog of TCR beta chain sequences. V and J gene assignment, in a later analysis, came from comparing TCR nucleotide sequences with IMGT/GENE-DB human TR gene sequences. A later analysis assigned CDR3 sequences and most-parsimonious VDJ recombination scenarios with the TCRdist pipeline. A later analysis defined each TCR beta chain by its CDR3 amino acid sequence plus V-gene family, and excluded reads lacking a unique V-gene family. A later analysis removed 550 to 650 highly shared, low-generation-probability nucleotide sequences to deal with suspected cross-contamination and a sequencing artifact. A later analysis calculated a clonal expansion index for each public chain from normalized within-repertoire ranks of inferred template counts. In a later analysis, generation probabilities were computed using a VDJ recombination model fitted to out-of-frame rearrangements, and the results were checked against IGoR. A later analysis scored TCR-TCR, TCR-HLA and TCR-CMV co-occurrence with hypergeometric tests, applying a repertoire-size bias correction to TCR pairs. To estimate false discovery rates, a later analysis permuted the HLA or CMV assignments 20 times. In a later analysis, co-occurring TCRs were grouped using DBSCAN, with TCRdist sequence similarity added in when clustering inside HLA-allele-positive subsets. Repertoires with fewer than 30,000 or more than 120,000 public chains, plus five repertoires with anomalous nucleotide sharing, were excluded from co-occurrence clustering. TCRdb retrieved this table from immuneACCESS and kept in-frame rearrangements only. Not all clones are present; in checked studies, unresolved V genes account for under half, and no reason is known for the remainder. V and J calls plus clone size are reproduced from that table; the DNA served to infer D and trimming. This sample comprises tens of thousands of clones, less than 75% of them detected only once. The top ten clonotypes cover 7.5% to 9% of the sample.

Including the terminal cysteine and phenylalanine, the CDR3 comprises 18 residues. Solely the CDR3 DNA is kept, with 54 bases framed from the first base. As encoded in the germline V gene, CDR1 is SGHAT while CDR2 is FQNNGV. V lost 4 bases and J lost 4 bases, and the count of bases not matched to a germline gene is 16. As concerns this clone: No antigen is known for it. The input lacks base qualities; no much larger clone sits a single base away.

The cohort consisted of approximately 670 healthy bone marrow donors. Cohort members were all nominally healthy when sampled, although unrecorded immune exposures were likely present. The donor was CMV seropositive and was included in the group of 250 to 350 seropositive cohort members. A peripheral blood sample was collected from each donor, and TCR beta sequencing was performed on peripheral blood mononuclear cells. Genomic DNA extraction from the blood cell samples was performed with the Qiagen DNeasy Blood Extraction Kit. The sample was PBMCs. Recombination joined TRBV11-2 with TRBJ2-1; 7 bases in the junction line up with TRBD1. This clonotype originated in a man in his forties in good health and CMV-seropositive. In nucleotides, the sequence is TGTGCCAGCAGCTCCCAAAACCGCTACCCGACAGGGTACAATGAGCAGTTCTTC. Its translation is CASSSQNRYPTGYNEQFF.